Sequencing of this TCR beta chain was carried out in a study of cytomegalovirus exposure and HLA in healthy donors. For this clone: Its matching antigen is unknown.

The CDR3 runs 13 residues. Germline-derived CDR1 and CDR2 are SGHAT and FQNNGV. V lost 4 bases, J lost 7 bases, and 10 bases lay in between. Study conclusions and caveats: Further analysis, carried out later, found HLA-associated TCR beta chains more clonally expanded than equally common other chains. In a later analysis, donors in an Asian-associated ancestry cluster reportedly had fewer N-insertions in productive TCRs than the cohort mean.

The PCR was carried out with 60 Vbeta primers and 13 Jbeta primers. In the study's own analysis: Counted up in a later analysis, unique TCR beta chains came to some 80 million, with around 9.9 million shared. The table came from immunoSEQ multiplex PCR; TCRdb's copy has only in-frame clones and leaves some out. For V, J and clone size, that table is used; D and trimming come from the DNA. The table records 150,000 or so clones, over 75% of them present only once. The clonotype originates from a man between 40 and 49 years old in good health and CMV-seropositive. The specimen sequenced was PBMCs. V is TRBV11-2 and J is TRBJ2-2, with D perhaps TRBD2 (6 bases). The CDR3 spells CASSSVAVGELFF. The CDR3 DNA is TGTGCCAGCAGCTCGGTAGCGGTCGGGGAGCTGTTTTTT.